Below, 10 T cell receptor beta chains from the same sample are listed, as sequenced in a study of spatial heterogeneity in lung cancer. Described time point: sample taken at primary tumor resection. TCRdb fed the 5' RACE reads into MiXCR, producing one record per CDR3 protein. This sample has roughly 39,000 distinct CDR3 sequences, with roughly 7.4% found just once. The starting material was PBMCs, obtained at surgery. Receptors were obtained from a male donor with early-stage non-small cell lung cancer.

The V and J genes are TRBV30 and TRBJ1-1, with D perhaps TRBD1 (5 bases). The germline CDR1 and CDR2 sequences are GTSNPN and SVGIG (reference sequence). The CDR3 runs 14 residues. V lost 3 bases and J 0 bases, leaving 11 bases between the germline ends. CDR3 protein: CAWRRGRMNTEAFF. The CDR3 DNA is TGTGCCTGGAGACGGGGACGGATGAACACTGAAGCTTTCTTT.

This clonotype was recorded at least ten times. The chain joins TRBV20-1 to TRBJ1-2; 9 bases agree with TRBD1. Unmatched junction bases numbered 6, after V lost 2 bases and J lost 2 bases. CDR1 and CDR2 from the germline V gene are DFQATT and SNEGSKA (reference sequence). The CDR3 spans 15 residues. In DNA, the CDR3 is TGCAGTGCTAGAAAAGACAGGGGGGCCAACTATGGCTACACCTTC. Protein sequence: CSARKDRGANYGYTF.

CDR3 sequence: CASTRAGYGYTF. The CDR3 DNA is TGTGCCAGTACACGTGCCGGCTATGGCTACACCTTC. The V call is TRBV19, the J call TRBJ1-2; D gene uncertain. The germline CDR1 and CDR2 sequences are LNHDA and SQIVND (reference sequence). The CDR3 length is 12 residues. Trimming shortened V by 7 bases and J by 4 bases, and 10 bases separated the two germline ends.

This chain joins TRBV19 and TRBJ2-7; 13 bases are a match to TRBD2. Germline V CDR1 and CDR2: LNHDA, SQIVND (reference sequence). CDR3 size: 17 residues. J was trimmed by 4 bases and V by 4 bases; bases with no gene match: 10. This CDR3 is CASSNTRTSGSSYEQYV. CDR3 DNA: TGTGCCAGTAGTAACACAAGGACTAGCGGGAGCTCTTACGAGCAGTACGTC.

The rearrangement links TRBV7-9 to TRBJ2-3; 9 bases align to TRBD2. The germline V gene has CDR1 SEHNR and CDR2 FQNEAQ (reference sequence). The CDR3 length is 14 residues. V was pared by 5 bases and J by 4 bases, with 4 bases of the junction left unmatched. DNA of the CDR3: TGTGCCAGCAGCCCGGGGACTAGCCCAGATACGCAGTATTTT. Translation: CASSPGTSPDTQYF.

This chain links TRBV20-1 with TRBJ1-1; D is uncertain. Germline CDR1 is DFQATT and CDR2 is SNEGSKA (reference sequence). Deletions cut 0 bases from V and 0 bases from J, with 11 bases between. The CDR3 runs to 15 residues. CDR3 DNA: TGCAGTGCTAGAGATCGGCAATCCTTGAACACTGAAGCTTTCTTT. Translation gives CSARDRQSLNTEAFF.

The chain has TRBV4-2 and TRBJ2-3; D is possibly TRBD1 (5 bases). The J call may be mistaken, given a closer DNA end match to TRBJ1-5. This CDR3 comprises 15 residues. Germline CDR1 is LGHNA and CDR2 is YNFKEQ. The CDR3 sequence is CASSQENSGLDTQHF. The CDR3 DNA reads as TGTGCCAGCAGCCAGGAAAATTCAGGGTTGGATACGCAGCATTTT.

A word on this clonotype: One end of the junction does not line up with germline, which may come from a read error. This sequence joins TRBV12-3 or TRBV12-4 and TRBJ2-2; D possibly corresponds to TRBD2 (5 bases). The CDR3 has 15 amino acids. The CDR3 DNA reads as TGTGCCGGCAGTGCCCTCGGGGTTAGCACCGGGGAGCTGTTTTTT. This encodes CAGSALGVSTGELFF.

This clonotype was counted ten times or more. The CDR3 nucleotides read TGTGCCAGCAGCTTAGCTGGTCGGGTCTCTGGAAACACCATATATTTT. The encoded protein is CASSLAGRVSGNTIYF. V is TRBV7-9 and J is TRBJ1-3; D ambiguous. This CDR3 is built from 16 residues. The germline V and J ends were trimmed by 0 bases and 0 bases, with 9 bases remaining between them. The germline CDR1 and CDR2 sequences are SEHNR and FQNEAQ (reference sequence). The whole variable domain, remainder taken from reference TRBV7-9 and TRBJ1-3, is DTGVSQNPRHKITKRGQNVTFRCDPISEHNRLYWYRQTLGQGPEFLTYFQNEAQLEKSRLLSDRFSAERPKGSFSTLEIQRTEQGDSAMYLCASSLAGRVSGNTIYFGEGSWLTVV.

This clonotype was counted ten times or more. The chain uses TRBV3-1 and TRBJ1-5, with D hard to call. The V end lost 2 bases, the J end lost 5 bases, and 4 bases lay between the germline ends. Germline lookup yields CDR1 LGHDT and CDR2 YNNKEL (reference sequence). The CDR3 runs to 12 residues. For the CDR3, the DNA is TGTGCCAGCAGCCAACTCGATCAGCCCCAGCATTTT. This codes for CASSQLDQPQHF.